The 7 T cell receptor beta chains below come from one sample, sequenced in a study of blood T cell repertoires in COVID-19. Data came from immunoSEQ multiplex PCR; TCRdb stores just in-frame clones and leaves some out. Of 200,000 to 300,000 clones in the sample, more than 80% are singletons; the top ten hold about 4%. Sequencing was done on a sample of peripheral blood. The receptors come from a woman in her thirties or forties with acute or convalescent COVID-19.

V usage is TRBV12-3 or TRBV12-4 and J usage is TRBJ1-6; 9 nucleotides line up with TRBD1. The CDR3 extends over 13 amino acids. V dropped 6 bases and J dropped 13; count of bases not matched to a gene: 7. The CDR3: CASRMTGGAPLHF. DNA for the CDR3: TGTGCCAGCAGAATGACAGGGGGAGCGCCCCTCCACTTT.

The chain combines TRBV5-1 with TRBJ2-1; TRBD2 aligns across 9 bases. The CDR3 is 15 amino acids. V lost 2 bases to trimming and J lost 8 bases; unmatched junction nucleotides: 8. CDR1 is SGHRS, CDR2 YFSETQ, per germline. CDR3 in amino acids: CASSFGRGGLDEQFF. In DNA form, the CDR3 reads TGCGCCAGCAGCTTCGGGCGGGGGGGCTTGGATGAGCAGTTCTTC.

The chain combines TRBV5-1 with TRBJ1-3; D may be TRBD1 (6 bases). The V gene lost 7 bases and the J gene lost 0 bases, with 17 bases spanning the gap. Per the germline V gene, CDR1 is SGHRS and CDR2 is YFSETQ. CDR3 length: 16 amino acids. CDR3 DNA sequence: TGCGCCAGCCTCCGAAGGGGGTACCGCTCTGGAAACACCATATATTTT. Residues: CASLRRGYRSGNTIYF. Filled out from reference TRBV5-1 and TRBJ1-3, the complete variable domain reads KAGVTQTPRYLIKTRGQQVTLSCSPISGHRSVSWYQQTPGQGLQFLFEYFSETQRNKGNFPGRFSGRQFSNSRSEMNVSTLELGDSALYLCASLRRGYRSGNTIYFGEGSWLTVV.

The chain links TRBV5-6 to TRBJ1-2; D is perhaps TRBD1 (6 bases). CDR3 size: 13 residues. The V end was cut by 5 bases, the J end by 4 bases, with 12 bases between. CDR1 and CDR2 from the germline V gene are SGHDT and YYEEEE. The CDR3, as DNA: TGTGCCAGCAGGATGGACAGTTTCTATGGCTACACCTTC. As protein: CASRMDSFYGYTF.

This clone was recorded only once. The chain uses TRBV19 and TRBJ2-2; D perhaps matches TRBD1 (5 bases). V shed 6 bases and J shed 1 base, with 9 bases lying between them. Germline CDR1 reads LNHDA; CDR2 reads SQIVND (reference sequence). The CDR3 runs 14 residues. The CDR3 DNA reads TGTGCCAGTAGGTGGACATGGAACACCGGGGAGCTGTTTTTT. Residues: CASRWTWNTGELFF.

J is TRBJ2-5 and V is TRBV25-1, with D hard to call. Trimming stripped 5 bases from V and 3 bases from J, with 4 bases between. Germline values: CDR1 MGHDK, CDR2 SYGVNS. CDR3 length: 11 residues. CDR3 nucleotide sequence: TGTGCCAGCAGTCCAAAAGAGACCCAGTACTTC. Its protein is CASSPKETQYF.

J is TRBJ1-1 and V is TRBV5-1; 8 nucleotides agree with TRBD1. Germline CDR1 SGHRS, CDR2 YFSETQ. J gave up 11 bases and V 4 bases, and 13 bases lay outside the gene matches. The CDR3 contains 14 residues. The DNA of the CDR3 is TGCGCCAGCAGCACGCGGGACAGGCGAACTGGGGCTTTCTTT. Translated, it gives CASSTRDRRTGAFF.